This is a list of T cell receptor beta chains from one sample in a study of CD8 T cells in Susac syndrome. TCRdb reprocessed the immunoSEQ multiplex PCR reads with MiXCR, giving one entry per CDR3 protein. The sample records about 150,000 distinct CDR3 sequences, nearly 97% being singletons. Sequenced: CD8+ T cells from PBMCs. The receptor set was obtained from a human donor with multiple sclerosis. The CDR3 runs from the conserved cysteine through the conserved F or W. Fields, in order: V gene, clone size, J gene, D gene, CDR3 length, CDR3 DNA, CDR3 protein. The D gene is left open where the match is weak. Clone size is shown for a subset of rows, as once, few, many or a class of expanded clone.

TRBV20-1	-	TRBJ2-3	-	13	TGCAGTGCAGAGAGACCAGCCGCAGATACGCAGTATTTT	CSAERPAADTQYF
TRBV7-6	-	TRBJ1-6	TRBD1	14	TGTGCCAGCAGCTTATCCCAGGGGGATTCACCCCTCCACTTT	CASSLSQGDSPLHF
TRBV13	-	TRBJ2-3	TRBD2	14	TGTGCCAGCAGCCGGGGGGGATTCACAGATACGCAGTATTTT	CASSRGGFTDTQYF
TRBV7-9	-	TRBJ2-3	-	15	TGTGCCAGCAGCTCGAGCCGGGACCCCACAGATACGCAGTATTTT	CASSSSRDPTDTQYF
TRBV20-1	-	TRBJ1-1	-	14	TGCAGTGCTAGGGGGGATGGTGGATTCACTGAAGCTTTCTTT	CSARGDGGFTEAFF
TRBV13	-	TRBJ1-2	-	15	TGTGCCAGCAGCTTAAGGGAATCAGGGGTCTATGGCTACACCTTC	CASSLRESGVYGYTF
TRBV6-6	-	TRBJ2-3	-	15	TGTGCCAGCAACTCGGACAGAGCACGCACAGATACGCAGTATTTT	CASNSDRARTDTQYF
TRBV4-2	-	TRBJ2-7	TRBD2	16	TGTGCCAGCAGCCCCACCGGACTAGCGGGGGAACGCGAGCAGTACTTC	CASSPTGLAGEREQYF
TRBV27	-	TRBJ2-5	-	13	TGTGCCAGCAGTTTACCCGGGGACGAGACCCAGTACTTC	CASSLPGDETQYF
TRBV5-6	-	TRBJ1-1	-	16	TGTGCCAGCAGCACACCGACTAGGTTCGGGAACACTGAAGCTTTCTTT	CASSTPTRFGNTEAFF
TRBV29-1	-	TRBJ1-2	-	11	TGCAGCGTTGCCGGCCGGCCGGGCTACACCTTC	CSVAGRPGYTF
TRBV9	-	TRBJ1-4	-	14	TGTGCCAGCAGCCCCGGGGGGATCAATGAAAAACTGTTTTTT	CASSPGGINEKLFF
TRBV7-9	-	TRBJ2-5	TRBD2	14	TGTGCCAGCAGTCAATTAGCGGGGCAAGAGACCCAGTACTTC	CASSQLAGQETQYF
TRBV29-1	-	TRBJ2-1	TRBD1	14	TGCAGCGTTGTTTCCCCCAGGGGGCACAATGAGCAGTTCTTC	CSVVSPRGHNEQFF
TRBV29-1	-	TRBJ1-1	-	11	TGCAGCGTTGTAGCCGGGGGCGAAGCTTTCTTT	CSVVAGGEAFF
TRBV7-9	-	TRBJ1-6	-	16	TGTGCCAGCAGCTTAATCGGGGCCGCTCCTAATTCACCCCTCCACTTT	CASSLIGAAPNSPLHF
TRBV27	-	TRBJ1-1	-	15	TGTGCCAGCAGCTTCGAGGGGCCCGGGAACACTGAAGCTTTCTTT	CASSFEGPGNTEAFF
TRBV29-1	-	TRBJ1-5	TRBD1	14	TGCAGCGTTGAAGGACGGAGGGGGCTACAGCCCCAGCATTTT	CSVEGRRGLQPQHF
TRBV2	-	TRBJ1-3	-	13	TGTGCCAGCAGTCTCGGCCCGGGGAACACCATATATTTT	CASSLGPGNTIYF
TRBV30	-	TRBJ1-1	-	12	TGTGCCTGGGACTTCCAGGGACTTGAAGCTTTCTTT	CAWDFQGLEAFF
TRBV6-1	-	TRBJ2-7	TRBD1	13	TGTGCCAGCCCCCGGGACAGTTCCTACGAGCAGTACTTC	CASPRDSSYEQYF
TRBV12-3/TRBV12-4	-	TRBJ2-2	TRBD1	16	TGTGCCAGCAGTTCATGGACAGGGGGAAGAACCGGGGAGCTGTTTTTT	CASSSWTGGRTGELFF
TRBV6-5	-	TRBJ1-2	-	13	TGTGCCAGCAGTTACCGGACTGCTGCTGGCTACACCTTC	CASSYRTAAGYTF
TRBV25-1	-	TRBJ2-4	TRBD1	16	TGTGCCAGCAGTGCCCCACCCGGGACAGAAGAAAACATTCAGTACTTC	CASSAPPGTEENIQYF
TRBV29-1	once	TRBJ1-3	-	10	TGCAGCGTTGGGGAAAACACCATATATTTT	CSVGENTIYF
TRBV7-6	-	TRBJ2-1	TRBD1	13	TGTGCCAGCAGCTCGGGACAGCACAATGAGCAGTTCTTC	CASSSGQHNEQFF
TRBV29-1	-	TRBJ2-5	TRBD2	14	TGCAGCGTTGTCGTAGCGGGGTGGCAAGAGACCCAGTACTTC	CSVVVAGWQETQYF
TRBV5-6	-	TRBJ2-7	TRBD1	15	TGTGCCAGCAGCCAGGACGGACAGGGGAAGAACGAGCAGTACTTC	CASSQDGQGKNEQYF
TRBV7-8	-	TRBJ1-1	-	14	TGTGCCAGCAGCTTAGGCAGAGAGAACACTGAAGCTTTCTTT	CASSLGRENTEAFF
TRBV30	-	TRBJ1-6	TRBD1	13	TGTGCCTGGAGTGAACAGGGGGGCTCACCCCTCCACTTT	CAWSEQGGSPLHF
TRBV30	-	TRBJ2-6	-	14	TGTGCCTGGAGTGTATCCTCTGGGGCCAACGTCCTGACTTTC	CAWSVSSGANVLTF
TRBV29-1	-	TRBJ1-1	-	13	TGCAGCGTGACCGGACCCTTGAACACTGAAGCTTTCTTT	CSVTGPLNTEAFF
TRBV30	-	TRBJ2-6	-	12	TGTGCCTGGAGCTATGGGGCCAACGTCCTGACTTTC	CAWSYGANVLTF
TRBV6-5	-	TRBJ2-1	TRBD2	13	TGTGCCAGCAGTTACGGACTAGCAAATGAGCAGTTCTTC	CASSYGLANEQFF
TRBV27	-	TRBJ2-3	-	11	TGTGCCAGCAGTTTATCAGGGACTTTGTATTTT	CASSLSGTLYF
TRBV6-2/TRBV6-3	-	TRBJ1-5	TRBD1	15	TGTGCCAGCAGCCCCCGAACAGGGGGCGTCCAGCCCCAGCATTTT	CASSPRTGGVQPQHF
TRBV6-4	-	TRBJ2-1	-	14	TGTGCCAGCAGTGACTCGTCAGGGGTCAATGAGCAGTTCTTC	CASSDSSGVNEQFF
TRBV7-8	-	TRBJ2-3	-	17	TGTGCCAGCAGCTTAGAATTCGGGGTTACTAGCACAGATACGCAGTATTTT	CASSLEFGVTSTDTQYF
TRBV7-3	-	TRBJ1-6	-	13	TGTGCCAGCAGCCCTGGAGTAGATTCACCCCTCCACTTT	CASSPGVDSPLHF
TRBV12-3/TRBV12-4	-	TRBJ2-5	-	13	TGTGCCAGCAGCCCAAGAAATCGTCGGGACCAGTACTTC	CASSPRNRRDQYF
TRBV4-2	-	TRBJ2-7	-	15	TGTGCCAGCAGCCAAGAGGGTCGGAGTGCCTACGAGCAGTACTTC	CASSQEGRSAYEQYF
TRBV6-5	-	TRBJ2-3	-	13	TGTGCCAGCAGTTACGTTAGTCTGGGTACGCAGTATTTT	CASSYVSLGTQYF
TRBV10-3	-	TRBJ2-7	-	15	TGTGCCATCAGTGAGTCGGTACAACCCTCCTACGAGCAGTACTTC	CAISESVQPSYEQYF
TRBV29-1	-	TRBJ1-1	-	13	TGCAGCGTTGATGGGGCGGCGTACACTGAAGCTTTCTTT	CSVDGAAYTEAFF
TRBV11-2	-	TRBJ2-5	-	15	TGTGCCAGCAGCTTCGGTCGCCGCTTCCAAGAGACCCAGTACTTC	CASSFGRRFQETQYF
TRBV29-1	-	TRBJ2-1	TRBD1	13	TGCAGCTCATCCGACAGGGTTGTCCATGAGCAGTTCTTC	CSSSDRVVHEQFF
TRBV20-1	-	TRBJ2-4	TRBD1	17	TGCAGTGCTGACATGGACAGGGAGGTTTTTGCCAAAAACATTCAGTACTTC	CSADMDREVFAKNIQYF
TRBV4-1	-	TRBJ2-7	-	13	TGCGCCAGCAGCCAAGATAAAACCTACGAGCAGTACTTC	CASSQDKTYEQYF
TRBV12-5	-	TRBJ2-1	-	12	TGTGCTAGTGGTTTTGGGACCAATGAGCAGTTCTTC	CASGFGTNEQFF
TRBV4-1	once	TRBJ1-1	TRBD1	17	TGCGCCAGCAGCCAAGTGCGACAGGGGGCCGGGGACACTGAAGCTTTCTTT	CASSQVRQGAGDTEAFF
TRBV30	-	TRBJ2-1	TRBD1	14	TGTGCCTGGAGTCGGGACAGCAGTTACAATGAGCAGTTCTTC	CAWSRDSSYNEQFF